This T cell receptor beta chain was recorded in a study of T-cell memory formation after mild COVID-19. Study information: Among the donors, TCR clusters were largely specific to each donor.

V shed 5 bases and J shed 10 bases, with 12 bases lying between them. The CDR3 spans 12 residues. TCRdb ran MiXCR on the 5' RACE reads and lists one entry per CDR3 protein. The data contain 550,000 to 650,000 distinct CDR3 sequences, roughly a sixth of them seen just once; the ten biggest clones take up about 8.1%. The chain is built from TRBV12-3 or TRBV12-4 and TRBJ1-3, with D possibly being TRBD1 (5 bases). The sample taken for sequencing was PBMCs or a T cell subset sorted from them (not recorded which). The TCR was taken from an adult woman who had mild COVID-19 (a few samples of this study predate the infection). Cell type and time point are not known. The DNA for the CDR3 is TGTGCCAGCAGTCCTGTGGGGGGGACCATATATTTT. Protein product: CASSPVGGTIYF.